Listed below are T cell receptor beta chains from one sample, sequenced in a study of T cells expressing NK-cell markers. TCRdb re-called the 5' RACE reads and gives one entry per CDR3 protein, without DNA. This sample contains some 410,000 distinct CDR3 sequences. Material: blood T cells: a sorted CD56 or NKG2C T cell subset, CD4+ or CD8+ T cells, or bulk PBMC T cells (not recorded which). The receptors shown here come from a woman between 18 and 69 years old in good health. Each CDR3 is given with its conserved first and last residue.

V gene	J gene	CDR3 protein
TRBV6-1	TRBJ1-5	CASSLEDISNQPQHF
TRBV7-2	TRBJ1-5	CASSFGGDYRPQPQHF
TRBV6-1	TRBJ1-1	CASSTRQGGGPEAFF
TRBV12-3/TRBV12-4	TRBJ1-1	CASSKQGTLLNTEAFF
TRBV20-1	TRBJ1-4	CSASLPGKPFNERLFF
TRBV3-1	TRBJ1-1	CASSQAGLGTEAFF
TRBV27	TRBJ2-7	CASSLFTSGLEQYF
TRBV3-1	TRBJ1-1	CASGAPQPTLTEAFF
TRBV4-1	TRBJ2-3	CASSRLEGGPTDTQYF
TRBV29-1	TRBJ2-7	CSVGLADEQYF
TRBV4-3	TRBJ1-6	CASSQGRTGGNSPLHF
TRBV29-1	TRBJ2-2	CSVESGRKNTGELFF
TRBV28	TRBJ2-7	CAALGQAYEQYF
TRBV6-1	TRBJ1-5	CASSRGTVNQPQHF
TRBV10-3	TRBJ2-5	CAIRGGVKETQYF
TRBV28	TRBJ2-7	CASSKTEVGREQYF
TRBV20-1	TRBJ2-5	CSARDKGLETQYF
TRBV6-1	TRBJ2-1	CASSRRASYNEQFF
TRBV20-1	TRBJ1-1	CSARREGQLNTEAFF
TRBV29-1	TRBJ2-2	CSVEDPRRVTGELFF
TRBV9	TRBJ1-1	CASSVEGGTEAFF
TRBV14	TRBJ2-2	CASSPLQGRTGELFF
TRBV20-1	TRBJ1-1	CSALPPTPGGTEAFF
TRBV5-1	TRBJ2-5	CASSLGRYPGPGSQTQYF
TRBV27	TRBJ1-4	CASSYGPFPYNEKLFF
TRBV30	TRBJ1-2	CAWSLIRDGYTF
TRBV7-3	TRBJ1-2	CASSLISGGAYGYTF
TRBV7-8	TRBJ1-4	CASSLVEGGGKLFF
TRBV7-9	TRBJ2-7	CASSFSGQSAEQYF
TRBV12-3/TRBV12-4	TRBJ2-1	CASTPRRNEQFF
TRBV4-2	TRBJ1-5	CASRGLSNQPQHF
TRBV7-9	TRBJ1-1	CASTSSRGVDEAFF
TRBV4-3	TRBJ1-4	CASSQDSSHLGVGKLFF
TRBV7-9	TRBJ1-1	CASSLELRFNTEAFF
TRBV19	TRBJ1-1	CASDTGLEAEAFF
TRBV7-6	TRBJ2-3	CASSVRQTSTDTQYF
TRBV29-1	TRBJ1-2	CSVEEGLGYGYTF
TRBV12-3/TRBV12-4	TRBJ2-1	CASSFSPSNEQFF
TRBV28	TRBJ1-6	CASTPMDRANNSPLHF
TRBV5-5	TRBJ2-1	CASSLSGDDYNEQFF
TRBV6-2/TRBV6-3	TRBJ2-5	CASRLRRELLETQYF
TRBV5-6	TRBJ2-5	CASSLIEFETQYF
TRBV7-9	TRBJ2-3	CASSRDRDGADTQYF
TRBV12-3/TRBV12-4	TRBJ1-2	CASSLALGRDLSYTF
TRBV10-2	TRBJ1-1	CASSAQGYTEAFF
TRBV12-3/TRBV12-4	TRBJ1-3	CASRRDRGNTIYF
TRBV5-1	TRBJ2-1	CASSRTVGWFF
TRBV19	TRBJ1-1	CASSISRENTEAFF
TRBV12-3/TRBV12-4	TRBJ1-1	CASSRETEAFF
TRBV29-1	TRBJ1-2	CSVDGQGGNYGYTF
TRBV30	TRBJ2-3	CAWSVLDYTQYF
TRBV7-2	TRBJ2-7	CASSPGGAGSYEQYF
TRBV7-2	TRBJ1-4	CASSLEPNEKLFF
TRBV12-3/TRBV12-4	TRBJ1-1	CASRGPGRTEAFF
TRBV2	TRBJ1-5	CASTARYSNQPQHF
TRBV18	TRBJ2-6	CASSPVANGANVLTF
TRBV7-2	TRBJ1-2	CASSLYRADGYTF
TRBV10-3	TRBJ2-1	CAISFLAGGEQFF
TRBV11-2	TRBJ1-2	CASSITVQYGYTF